These 11 T cell receptor beta chains originate from one sample sequenced in a study of PD-L1 blockade in urothelial cancer. Sequenced by immunoSEQ multiplex PCR; TCRdb stores in-frame clones only, minus some. The repertoire holds some 53,000 clones, with around 80% as singletons. Time point noted: pretreatment peripheral blood. The input for sequencing was PBMCs, taken around atezolizumab (anti-PD-L1) treatment. Receptors originate from an older man with urothelial cancer.

The chain recombines TRBV19 with TRBJ2-2, with D perhaps matching TRBD1 (6 bases). Germline V gene lookup returns CDR1 LNHDA and CDR2 SQIVND (reference sequence). This CDR3 contains 14 residues. Deletions cut 7 bases from V and 1 base from J, with 10 bases between. The CDR3 spells CASIGTRNTGELFF. For the CDR3, the DNA is TGTGCCAGTATTGGGACAAGGAACACCGGGGAGCTGTTTTTT.

The chain links TRBV4-2 to TRBJ1-2; D is unresolved. This CDR3 comprises 14 residues. Germline CDR1 is LGHNA and CDR2 is YNFKEQ. Trimming removed 0 bases from V and 8 bases from J, with 13 bases in between. DNA for the CDR3: TGTGCCAGCAGCCAAGAACACAGAGGGAGCGGCTACACCTTC. It yields the protein CASSQEHRGSGYTF.

The J gene is TRBJ1-4, the V gene TRBV5-6; TRBD1 might be the D (5 bases). The CDR3 is 14 residues long. Germline-derived CDR1 and CDR2 are SGHDT and YYEEEE. Trimming shortened V by 7 bases and J by 8 bases, and 18 bases separated the two germline ends. The CDR3: CASGLGGAGEKLFF. CDR3 nucleotide sequence: TGTGCCAGCGGATTAGGAGGGGCGGGGGAAAAACTGTTTTTT.

The gene calls are TRBV7-2 and TRBJ2-7; weak D call: TRBD1 (5 bases). This CDR3 contains 15 residues. Trimming stripped 5 bases from V and 3 bases from J, with 17 bases between. From germline, CDR1 is SGHTA and CDR2 FQGNSA. CDR3 residues: CASSPRSLGHYEQYF. CDR3 DNA sequence: TGTGCCAGCAGCCCCCGCAGTTTGGGGCACTACGAGCAGTACTTC.

This clone was found once. V is TRBV6-1 and J is TRBJ2-2, with TRBD1 identical over 8 bases. The CDR3 totals 16 residues. With V trimmed by 4 bases and J by 0 bases, 4 bases remained unmatched. Germline lookup yields CDR1 MNHNS and CDR2 SASEGT. The CDR3 nucleotides are TGTGCCAGCAGTGCGGACAGGGCCGCGAACACCGGGGAGCTGTTTTTT. Encoded protein: CASSADRAANTGELFF.

The V call is TRBV5-4, the J call TRBJ1-3; D gene unclear. Germline V gives CDR1 SGHNT, CDR2 YYREEE (reference sequence). The V and J ends lost 0 bases and 0 bases respectively, with 7 bases between them. The CDR3 runs to 15 residues. CDR3 in DNA: TGTGCCAGCAGCTTGGGACCGGGCTCTGGAAACACCATATATTTT. Translated, it gives CASSLGPGSGNTIYF.

The chain links TRBV11-3 to TRBJ2-5, with D unclear. The CDR3 runs to 15 residues. V was shortened by 5 bases and J by 5 bases, with 18 bases between the two germline ends. Germline V gene lookup returns CDR1 SGHNT and CDR2 YENEEA. CDR3 DNA sequence: TGTGCCAGCAGCCCTTTGGGCCTCACTCGGGAGACCCAGTACTTC. Protein: CASSPLGLTRETQYF.

Notes on this clone: This sample also contains other DNA sequences that code for the same CDR3. The rearrangement joins TRBV6-5 to TRBJ1-1; no reliable D call. Looked up from germline, CDR1 is MNHEY and CDR2 is SVGAGI. V was clipped by 0 bases and J by 0 bases, with 5 bases between them. The CDR3 loop spans 14 amino acids. This chain's CDR3 is CASSYSRVNTEAFF. CDR3 DNA: TGTGCCAGCAGTTACTCGAGAGTGAACACTGAAGCTTTCTTT.

This clone was detected only a few times. The chain combines TRBV19 with TRBJ2-2, with a tentative D call TRBD1 (6 bases). Germline CDR1 LNHDA, CDR2 SQIVND (reference sequence). The V gene lost 10 bases and the J gene lost 0 bases, with 9 bases spanning the gap. The CDR3 sequence is 13 residues long. The CDR3 sequence is CATRTANTGELFF. CDR3 nucleotides: TGTGCCACCCGGACAGCGAACACCGGGGAGCTGTTTTTT.

This sequence joins TRBV21-1 and TRBJ2-1; the table's D call of TRBD2 was not tested on the DNA. TRBV21-1 is a pseudogene locus. This CDR3 spans 15 amino acids. Here the CDR3 reads CASSPRRDWRLEQFF. In DNA form, the CDR3 reads TGTGCCAGCAGCCCCAGGAGGGACTGGCGTTTAGAGCAGTTCTTC.

The gene calls are TRBV28 and TRBJ1-4, with TRBD1 matching 8 bases. V gave up 4 bases and J gave up 3 bases; unmatched junction bases: 10. Germline CDR1 and CDR2: MDHEN and SYDVKM. The CDR3 length is 17 residues. The CDR3 loop is CASSSWRQGRSNEKLFF. CDR3 DNA: TGTGCCAGCAGTTCCTGGAGACAGGGGCGGTCTAATGAAAAACTGTTTTTT.